The 8 T cell receptor beta chains in this list originate from one sample, sequenced in a study of tumor and adjacent non-tumor tissue in lung cancer. The library came from three nested PCR rounds adapted from ARM-PCR protocols. TCRdb re-called the multiplex PCR reads through MiXCR, storing one row per CDR3 protein. The data hold 90,000 to 100,000 distinct CDR3 sequences, with 75% to 90% observed a single time. The template was RNA from unsorted bulk tissue. The normal lung tissue was taken more than 3 cm from the tumor edge. The sequencing sample was made of distant non-tumor lung tissue. All receptors derive from a man in his sixties with small cell lung cancer.

Concerning this clonotype: The junction departs from germline at one end; a sequencing error may be responsible. V gene TRBV6-2 or TRBV6-3 combines with J gene TRBJ2-1; 9 bases line up with TRBD1. Germline V gene sequence: CDR1 MNHEY, CDR2 SVGEGT. This CDR3 comprises 15 residues. The CDR3 loop is CVSTLGQGLLSDQFF. The CDR3 DNA sequence: TGTGTCAGCACCCTGGGACAGGGTTTATTGTCTGATCAGTTCTTC.

As regards this clonotype: A read error is possible here, since a much larger clone lies one base away. The chain is built from TRBV6-4 and TRBJ2-3, with TRBD2 matching over 9 bases. CDR3 length equals 14 residues. From germline, CDR1 is MRHNA and CDR2 SNTAGT. The DNA of the CDR3 is TGTGCCAGCTGTGAGCGGGGGGCCACAGATACGCAGTATTTT. Translating gives CASCERGATDTQYF.

A few counts support this clonotype. The chain is built from TRBV5-1 and TRBJ2-3, with 11 bases aligning to TRBD2. The CDR3 contains 15 residues. CDR1 and CDR2 (germline): SGHRS, YFSETQ. The V segment lost 2 bases and the J segment 4 bases; nucleotides outside the gene matches: 3. CDR3 coding DNA: TGCGCCAGCAGCTTACTAGCGGGAGTTGCAGATACGCAGTATTTT. Translated: CASSLLAGVADTQYF. The full variable domain, in which reference TRBV5-1 and TRBJ2-3 provide the parts outside the CDR3, is KAGVTQTPRYLIKTRGQQVTLSCSPISGHRSVSWYQQTPGQGLQFLFEYFSETQRNKGNFPGRFSGRQFSNSRSEMNVSTLELGDSALYLCASSLLAGVADTQYFGPGTRLTVL.

For this clonotype: A much bigger clone sits one base away, suggesting this may be a read error. The chain uses TRBV12-3 or TRBV12-4 and TRBJ1-2, with a weak D call TRBD1 (6 bases). The CDR3 runs 14 residues. Deletions cut 1 base from V and 8 bases from J, with 14 bases between. CDR3 nucleotides: TGTGCCAGCAGTTTAGGGGAGGGGGAGTGGGGCTACACCTTC. It codes for CASSLGEGEWGYTF.

This chain links TRBV4-2 with TRBJ2-3; weak D call: TRBD2 (5 bases). CDR1 is LGHNA and CDR2 is YNFKEQ in the germline V gene. V lost 3 bases and J 3 bases, leaving 19 bases between the germline ends. The CDR3 length is 17 residues. DNA of the CDR3: TGTGCCAGCAGCCAGATGACTAACGGGATGGCTACAGATACGCAGTATTTT. Its translation: CASSQMTNGMATDTQYF.

A word on this clonotype: Possible read error: a much larger clone is one base away. The chain employs TRBV7-9 and TRBJ2-2; 12 positions agree with TRBD2. Losses at the gene ends were 3 bases for V and 4 bases for J; bases not matched to a gene: 3. This CDR3 is built from 16 residues. Germline V gene lookup returns CDR1 SEHNR and CDR2 FQNEAQ (reference sequence). The CDR3 DNA follows: TGTGCCAGCAGCTTCATACTAGCGGGAGGCACCGGGGAGCTGTTTTTT. Translation: CASSFILAGGTGELFF.

Concerning this clonotype itself: Sequence at one end of the junction differs from germline and may be a read error. V usage is TRBV6-5 and J usage is TRBJ1-2; D gene unclear. Germline V gives CDR1 MNHEY, CDR2 SVGAGI. This CDR3 is 14 amino acids long. The DNA of the CDR3 is TGTACCAGTAGCGTTGGGATTTCTAACTATGGCTACACCTTC. Its translation: CTSSVGISNYGYTF.

Regarding this clonotype: Without the conserved terminal phenylalanine or tryptophan, this CDR3 likely stems from a read error. The chain combines TRBV6-1 with TRBJ2-1, with D maybe TRBD2 (5 bases). The V end was cut by 7 bases, the J end by 7 bases, with 17 bases between. The CDR3 spans 14 residues. Per germline, CDR1 MNHNS and CDR2 SASEGT. CDR3 loop: CASIFSVNRNEQFI. The DNA of the CDR3 is TGTGCCAGCATCTTTAGCGTGAATAGGAATGAGCAGTTCATC.